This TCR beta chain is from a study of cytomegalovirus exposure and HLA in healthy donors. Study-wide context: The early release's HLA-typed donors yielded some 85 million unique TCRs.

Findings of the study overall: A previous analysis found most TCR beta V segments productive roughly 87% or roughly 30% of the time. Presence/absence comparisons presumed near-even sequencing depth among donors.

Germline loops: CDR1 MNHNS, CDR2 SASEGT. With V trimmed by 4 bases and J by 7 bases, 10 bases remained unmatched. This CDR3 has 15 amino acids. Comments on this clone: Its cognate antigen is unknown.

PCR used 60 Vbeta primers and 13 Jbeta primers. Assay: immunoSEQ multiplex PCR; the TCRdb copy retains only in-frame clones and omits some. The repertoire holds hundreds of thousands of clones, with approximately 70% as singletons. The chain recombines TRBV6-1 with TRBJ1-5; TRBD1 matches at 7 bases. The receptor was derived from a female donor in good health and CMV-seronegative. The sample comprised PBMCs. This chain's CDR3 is CASSGQGKRGQPQHF. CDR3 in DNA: TGTGCCAGCAGTGGACAGGGAAAAAGGGGGCAGCCCCAGCATTTT.